The 6 T cell receptor beta chains listed next were all sequenced from one sample in a study of cytomegalovirus exposure and HLA in healthy donors. It was with 60 Vbeta and 13 Jbeta primers that the PCR ran. The method was immunoSEQ multiplex PCR; TCRdb's version includes in-frame clones alone and lacks a portion of them. The data hold fewer than 150,000 clones, with 74% observed a single time. Specimen: PBMCs. Receptor source: a woman aged 45-65 years in good health and CMV-seropositive.

This rearrangement joins TRBV11-2 to TRBJ1-4; 9 nucleotides line up with TRBD1. The CDR3 covers 17 residues. In germline, CDR1 is SGHAT, CDR2 FQNNGV. Trimming at V came to 3 bases and at J to 9 bases, leaving 14 bases not matched to a gene. CDR3 sequence: CASSLGLGTGREKKLFF. CDR3 bases: TGTGCCAGCAGCTTGGGCTTAGGGACAGGGAGGGAAAAAAAACTGTTTTTT.

This sequence joins TRBV7-2 and TRBJ1-3, with D hard to call. The V gene's germline CDR1 is SGHTA and CDR2 FQGNSA. The CDR3 extends over 14 amino acids. Between the trimmed V and J ends, which lost 5 bases and 0 bases, there was a span of 8 bases. The DNA for the CDR3 is TGTGCCAGCAGCGCACTCGGCTCTGGAAACACCATATATTTT. Translated: CASSALGSGNTIYF.

This clone was observed once. V is TRBV12-5 and J is TRBJ1-1; 10 bases align to TRBD1. CDR1 is LGHNT, CDR2 FRNRAP, per germline. The CDR3 is made up of 13 amino acids. V lost 9 bases, J lost 1 base, and 2 bases stayed unmatched. CDR3 DNA: TGTGCTAGCCGGGACAGGGGGAACACTGAAGCTTTCTTT. It is translated as CASRDRGNTEAFF.

V gene TRBV12-5 combines with J gene TRBJ2-5, with TRBD2 matching over 15 bases. This CDR3 region has 16 residues. Trimming at V came to 4 bases and at J to 2 bases, leaving 2 bases not matched to a gene. Germline V gives CDR1 LGHNT, CDR2 FRNRAP. Here the CDR3 DNA reads TGTGCTAGTGGTTGGGGGACTAGCGGGGGGCAAGAGACCCAGTACTTC. It yields the protein CASGWGTSGGQETQYF.

This sequence joins TRBV5-4 and TRBJ1-1; D not certain. Trimming removed 3 bases at V and 3 bases at J, with 12 bases between. Germline V gives CDR1 SGHNT, CDR2 YYREEE (reference sequence). The CDR3 loop spans 14 amino acids. This CDR3 reads CASSSRGWDTEAFF. In nucleotides, the CDR3 is TGTGCCAGCAGCTCGAGAGGTTGGGACACTGAAGCTTTCTTT.

This chain uses TRBV6-1 with TRBJ2-2, with D perhaps matching TRBD1 (5 bases). The V end was cut by 8 bases, the J end by 0 bases, with 10 bases between. The germline V gene has CDR1 MNHNS and CDR2 SASEGT. This CDR3 spans 14 amino acids. The CDR3 here is CASGAGSNTGELFF. CDR3 DNA sequence: TGTGCCAGCGGGGCAGGGTCGAACACCGGGGAGCTGTTTTTT.